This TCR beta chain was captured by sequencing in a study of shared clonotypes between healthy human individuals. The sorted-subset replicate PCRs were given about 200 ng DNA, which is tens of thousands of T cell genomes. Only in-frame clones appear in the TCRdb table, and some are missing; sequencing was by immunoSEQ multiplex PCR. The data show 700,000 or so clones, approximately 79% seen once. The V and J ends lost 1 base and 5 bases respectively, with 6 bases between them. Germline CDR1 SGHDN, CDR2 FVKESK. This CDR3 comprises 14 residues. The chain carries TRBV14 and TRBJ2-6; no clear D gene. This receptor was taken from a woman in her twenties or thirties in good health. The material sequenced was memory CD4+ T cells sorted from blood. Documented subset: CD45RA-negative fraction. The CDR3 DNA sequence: TGTGCCAGCAGCCAAGGGTCGTGGGCCAACGTCCTGACTTTC. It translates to CASSQGSWANVLTF.